These 10 T cell receptor beta chains were sequenced from one sample in a study of T cell responses to AZD1222 COVID-19 vaccine (dated by TCRdb to the early 2020s). Receptor amplification or capture employed the immunoSEQ multiplex PCR assay. Here the immuneACCESS table is served through TCRdb, limited to in-frame sequences with V and J called. Missing clones are a known gap in these copies; in checked studies unresolved V genes cover under half, and the rest lacks a known reason. For this sample there are over 45,000 clones; about 85% appear just once. The ten largest clones represent 3.5% to 4% of the sample. The sample's time point label is to be understood as: baseline before first vaccination. The sample was peripheral blood, taken on day 0 of AZD1222 vaccination. The receptors derive from an adult in good health.

The chain has TRBV12-3 or TRBV12-4 and TRBJ1-2; the D gene is possibly TRBD1 (5 bases). Trimming took off 5 bases at V and 8 bases at J, with 15 bases between the two ends. CDR3 length equals 13 residues. In nucleotides, the CDR3 is TGTGCCAGCAGTCCACGGGACGGCCTCGGCTACACCTTC. It yields the protein CASSPRDGLGYTF.

This clone came up a few times. This chain connects TRBV29-1 to TRBJ1-1; D gene uncertain. The germline V gene has CDR1 SQVTM and CDR2 ANQGSEA. The CDR3 spans 14 residues. Trimming removed 4 bases at V and 0 bases at J, with 12 bases between. The DNA for the CDR3 is TGCAGCGTTGCCACCCCCGAGTTGAACACTGAAGCTTTCTTT. Amino acid sequence: CSVATPELNTEAFF.

The rearrangement joins TRBV28 to TRBJ2-7; 7 nucleotides line up with TRBD1. CDR3 length equals 16 residues. Trimming cost V 1 base and J 2 bases; bases outside gene matches: 8. Per the germline V gene, CDR1 is MDHEN and CDR2 is SYDVKM. The chain's CDR3 is CASSLSAGGGAYEQYF. In nucleotides, the CDR3 is TGTGCCAGCAGTTTATCGGCAGGGGGTGGGGCCTACGAGCAGTACTTC.

The sample holds one count of this clone. This chain joins TRBV30 and TRBJ1-5, with 7 bases matching TRBD1. Germline CDR1 GTSNPN, CDR2 SVGIG (reference sequence). The junction had 12 bases not matched to a gene; V was cut back by 4 bases and J by 9 bases. This CDR3 comprises 14 residues. CDR3 sequence reads: CAWTQQTGKGPQHF. CDR3 bases: TGTGCCTGGACCCAACAGACAGGGAAGGGGCCCCAGCATTTT.

A single count supports this clone. The genes are TRBV7-9 and TRBJ1-6, with 9 bases identical to TRBD1. CDR1 is SEHNR, CDR2 FQNEAQ, per germline (reference sequence). With 8 bases clipped from V and 6 bases from J, the junction kept 8 bases outside the gene matches. This CDR3 is 15 amino acids long. The CDR3 loop is CASATQGAGNSPLHF. As DNA, the CDR3 is TGTGCCAGCGCAACACAGGGGGCTGGTAATTCACCCCTCCACTTT.

This clone was counted between two and nine times. The V call is TRBV7-8, the J call TRBJ2-2, with 13 nucleotides matching TRBD2. The CDR3 length is 16 residues. V gave up 5 bases and J gave up 9 bases; unmatched junction bases: 9. Germline V CDR1 and CDR2: SGHVS, FQNEAQ. This CDR3 reads CASSPRTSGGARELFF. The CDR3 coding sequence is TGTGCCAGCAGCCCCCGAACTAGCGGGGGGGCCCGGGAGCTGTTTTTT.

J is TRBJ1-4 and V is TRBV11-2; 7 bases map to TRBD1. Germline values: CDR1 SGHAT, CDR2 FQNNGV. The ends lost 3 bases at V and 0 bases at J; junction bases unmatched: 1. The CDR3 runs to 15 residues. The CDR3 protein is CASSLGTATNEKLFF. As DNA, the CDR3 is TGTGCCAGCAGCTTGGGGACAGCAACTAATGAAAAACTGTTTTTT.

The V call is TRBV24-1, the J call TRBJ2-1; possible D gene TRBD2, 6 bases. From germline, CDR1 is KGHDR and CDR2 SFDVKD. The CDR3 consists of 13 residues. V lost 3 bases, J lost 8 bases, and 10 bases lay in between. Here the CDR3 DNA reads TGTGCCACCAGTGATGCGGGGAAAGATGAGCAGTTCTTC. Protein: CATSDAGKDEQFF.

The gene calls are TRBV5-1 and TRBJ1-1; D perhaps matches TRBD1 (5 bases). Germline V lookup: CDR1 SGHRS, CDR2 YFSETQ. This CDR3 region has 14 residues. Deletions cut 2 bases from V and 3 bases from J, with 11 bases between. In DNA form, the CDR3 reads TGCGCCAGCAGCTTTGTAGGGGAGGACACTGAAGCTTTCTTT. Its translation: CASSFVGEDTEAFF.

This chain connects TRBV6-5 to TRBJ2-7; D gene unclear. The ends were cut back, 4 bases at V and 0 bases at J, with 10 bases in the middle. Germline V gene lookup returns CDR1 MNHEY and CDR2 SVGAGI. The CDR3 has 14 amino acids. The CDR3 region is CASSSQTSSYEQYF. The CDR3 DNA reads as TGTGCCAGCAGTTCACAGACGAGCTCCTACGAGCAGTACTTC.